These 27 T cell receptor beta chains originate from one sample sequenced in a study of CD8+ T cells in alopecia areata. RNA was isolated and reverse transcribed to cDNA, the sequencing template. The data were produced by immunoSEQ multiplex PCR, yet TCRdb's version contains in-frame clones alone and is incomplete. This sample includes some 5,500 clones with no singletons; its ten biggest clones take up about 30%. The study sorted pooled cutaneous lymph node cells by CD4, CD8alpha, NKG2D, NKG2ACE and other markers. The sequenced sample was CD8+ T cells sorted from a lymph node. The receptors here all came from a C3H/HeJ mouse with alopecia areata. MHC haplotype here: H2-k.

The table lists this clone with many counts. Mouse germline and gene names are used. The read terminates 4 residues ahead of where the CDR3 ends, so the germline J gene completes it. Distinct nucleotide sequences in the sample also encode this CDR3. J is TRBJ1-1 and V is TRBV13-2; D is uncertain. CDR1 NNHNN and CDR2 SYGAGS come from the germline V gene (reference sequence). CDR3 length: 13 amino acids. Deletions cut 0 bases from V and 1 base from J, with 4 bases between. CDR3 protein: CASGDAGNTEVFF. The sequenced part of the CDR3 DNA is TGTGCCAGCGGTGATGCAGGGAACACA.

This clone has only a few counts. One junction end does not reproduce the germline sequence, and a read error may be involved. Here the gene names and germline are mouse. The sequenced fragment ends 4 residues before the CDR3 boundary, so the rest is inferred from the germline J gene. V usage is TRBV13-2 and J usage is TRBJ2-3; D might be TRBD2 (7 bases). The germline V gene encodes CDR1 NNHNN and CDR2 SYGAGS (reference sequence). This CDR3 is built from 14 residues. CDR3 DNA, as far as it was read: TGTGCCAGCAGTGATGGGGGGCGTGCAGAA. Protein product: CASSDGGRAE. The complete CDR3 reads CASSDGGRAETLYF.

Comments on this clone: The listed genes are named as in mouse. The read halts 4 residues ahead of the CDR3 end, with the missing end drawn from the germline J gene. The J gene is TRBJ2-7, the V gene TRBV13-3, with D tentatively TRBD1 (6 bases). CDR3 length: 12 amino acids. Germline assignment: CDR1 NNHDY and CDR2 SYVADS. CDR3 protein: CASRGQKYEQYF. CDR3 DNA, as far as it was read: TGTGCCAGCAGAGGACAGAAATAT.

This clone has a count of ten or more. Germline and genes: mouse. Read coverage stops 4 residues before the CDR3 terminus; the germline J gene supplies the remainder. The rearrangement joins TRBV1 to TRBJ2-3; TRBD1 matches at 9 bases. This CDR3 region has 15 residues. Germline CDR1 and CDR2: NSQYPW and LRSPGD (reference sequence). With V trimmed by 0 bases and J by 4 bases, 2 bases remained unmatched. The CDR3 bases that were read are TGCACCTGCAGTGCAGATTACAGGGGGCCAGAA. Its protein product is CTCSADYRGPE. From start to end, the CDR3 is CTCSADYRGPETLYF. The full variable domain, with the rest looked up from reference TRBV1 and TRBJ2-3, is VTLLEQNPRWRLVPRGQAVNLRCILKNSQYPWMSWYQQDLQKQLQWLFTLRSPGDKEVKSLPGADYLATRVTDTELRLQVANMSQGRTLYCTCSADYRGPETLYFGSGTRLTVL.

This clone was observed at least ten times. Here the gene names and germline are mouse. The read finishes 3 residues shy of the CDR3 end, and the germline J gene is used to complete it. The chain has TRBV14 and TRBJ1-6; D might be TRBD1 (6 bases). TRBJ1-6 is reported as an ORF; its role is uncertain. CDR3 length: 12 residues. V lost 4 bases, J lost 7 bases, and 6 bases lay in between. In germline, CDR1 is SGHDT, CDR2 FRDEAV. The CDR3 DNA, read in part, is TGTGCCAGCAGTACAGGGAATTCGCCC. This codes for CASSTGNSP. The entire CDR3 protein is CASSTGNSPLYF.

The table lists this clone with many counts. The gene names given are mouse names. The read stops 4 residues short of the end of the CDR3; the missing end is completed from the germline J gene. This chain joins TRBV14 and TRBJ2-1; 9 positions agree with TRBD2. The germline V gene has CDR1 SGHDT and CDR2 FRDEAV. The length of the CDR3 is 13 residues. The trim removed 7 bases at V and 5 bases at J, leaving 4 bases unmatched. The CDR3 is CASAPGGDAEQFF. The sequenced CDR3 bases are TGTGCCAGCGCACCTGGGGGGGATGCT.

This clone was detected many times. Gene names are mouse gene names. The sequence runs out 4 residues before the end of the CDR3; the remainder is reconstructed from the germline J gene. The chain is built from TRBV13-1 and TRBJ2-7; 11 positions agree with TRBD2. The germline V gene encodes CDR1 NSHNY and CDR2 SYGAGN. The CDR3 runs 15 residues. Incomplete CDR3 DNA: TGTGCCAGCAGTGATGGGGACTGGGGGTGGTAT. Protein sequence: CASSDGDWGWY. The full CDR3 sequence reads CASSDGDWGWYEQYF.

Sample share makes this clone medium-sized. Gene names denote mouse genes. Read data end 4 residues before the CDR3 end; the end is taken from the germline J gene. The identical CDR3 is also encoded by other nucleotide sequences in the sample. This chain connects TRBV16 to TRBJ2-7, with no clear D. CDR3 size: 12 residues. CDR1 is SGHSA and CDR2 is FRNQAP in the germline V gene. The part of the CDR3 DNA that was read is TGTGCAAGCAGCTTAGACAGGTAT. It is translated as CASSLDRY. The CDR3 as a whole reads CASSLDRYEQYF.

There are many counts of this clone. The germline and genes are mouse ones. The DNA read from the CDR3 is TGTGCAAGCAGCTCTACCTAT. It yields the protein CASSSTY. The CDR3, in full, reads CASSSTYEQYF. The gene calls are TRBV16 and TRBJ2-7; D remains unclear. Read coverage stops 4 residues before the CDR3 terminus; the germline J gene supplies the remainder. CDR3 length equals 11 residues. V lost 4 bases to trimming and J lost 2 bases, with 3 bases between them. Germline V lookup: CDR1 SGHSA, CDR2 FRNQAP.

Sample share makes this clone medium-sized (0.01 to 0.1%). Gene names and germline refer to mouse. The read falls 4 residues short of the CDR3 end, and the missing part is taken from the germline J gene. This rearrangement joins TRBV17 to TRBJ2-5, with D maybe TRBD1 (6 bases). CDR1 is MNHDT, CDR2 YYDKIL, per germline. The length of the CDR3 is 14 residues. CDR3 bases read: TGTGCTAGCAGTAGAGATAACAGGGAGGAC. It codes for CASSRDNRED. The CDR3, in full, reads CASSRDNREDTQYF.

This clone has a count of ten or more. The gene names given are mouse names. The read halts 4 residues ahead of the CDR3 end, with the missing end drawn from the germline J gene. The chain recombines TRBV13-3 with TRBJ1-2; 8 bases fit TRBD1. Per the germline V gene, CDR1 is NNHDY and CDR2 is SYVADS. Trimming removed 1 base from V and 0 bases from J; junction bases left unmatched: 2. This CDR3 is 15 amino acids long. CDR3 sequence: CASSDLGQANSDYTF. The DNA read from the CDR3 is TGTGCCAGCAGTGATCTGGGACAGGCAAACTCC.

This clone was counted only a few times. Genes and germline come from the mouse. From the germline J gene comes the end of the CDR3, since the read stops 4 residues before it. The V and J genes are TRBV13-1 and TRBJ2-3; 8 bases agree with TRBD2. The CDR3 sequence is 15 residues long. V was pared by 5 bases and J by 0 bases, with 5 bases of the junction left unmatched. Germline V lookup: CDR1 NSHNY, CDR2 SYGAGN. The CDR3 here is CASSPDWASAETLYF. The CDR3 bases that were read are TGTGCCAGCAGCCCGGACTGGGCTAGTGCAGAA.

This clone has at least ten counts. Germline and genes here are mouse. The CDR3 end is not reached by the read, which stops 4 residues before it; the germline J gene fills it in. The chain employs TRBV31 and TRBJ2-2; the D is unclear. The CDR3 is made up of 13 amino acids. In germline, CDR1 is GKSSPN, CDR2 SITVG. V lost 2 bases and J 1 base, leaving 5 bases between the germline ends. CDR3 in amino acids: CAWSSGNTGQLYF. CDR3 bases read: TGTGCCTGGAGTTCTGGAAACACCGGG.

This clone rates as large. The gene names given are mouse names. The observed sequence ends 4 residues before the CDR3 terminus, with the missing tail filled in from the germline J gene. The rearrangement links TRBV1 to TRBJ2-5; 10 bases align to TRBD2. CDR3 length: 15 amino acids. Trimming took 3 bases from V and 3 from J; bases not matched to a gene: 3. From germline, CDR1 is NSQYPW and CDR2 LRSPGD (reference sequence). This CDR3 is CTCSADWGRQDTQYF. The DNA read from the CDR3 is TGCACCTGCAGTGCGGACTGGGGGCGACAAGAC.

This clone was seen ten or more times. Gene and germline names: mouse. The read ends 4 residues early relative to the CDR3; the germline J gene fills the gap. The chain has TRBV12-1 and TRBJ2-7; 7 bases match TRBD1. The germline gives CDR1 SGHSN, CDR2 HYEKVE. The CDR3 spans 13 residues. CDR3 bases read: TGTGCCAGCTCGCCCGGGACAGAATAT. This encodes CASSPGTEY. The full CDR3 sequence reads CASSPGTEYEQYF.

This clone was observed many times. Mouse gene names and germline throughout. The sequence runs out 4 residues before the end of the CDR3; the remainder is reconstructed from the germline J gene. The J gene is TRBJ2-1, the V gene TRBV1; TRBD1 matches 8 bases. V trimming: 0 bases; J trimming: 3 bases; junction bases outside the gene matches: 1. Germline CDR1 NSQYPW, CDR2 LRSPGD (reference sequence). The CDR3 has 15 residues. The CDR3 loop is CTCSAEQGGYAEQFF. The CDR3 bases that were read are TGCACCTGCAGTGCAGAACAGGGGGGCTATGCT.

As for this clone: The gene names given are mouse names. The DNA read from the CDR3 is TGTGCTAGCAGTCCCGGGACAGATGCT. This translates into CASSPGTDA. The whole CDR3 is CASSPGTDAEQFF. The J gene is TRBJ2-1, the V gene TRBV29; 7 nucleotides match TRBD1. Sequencing ends 4 residues short of the CDR3 end; the germline J gene provides the rest. J was trimmed by 5 bases and V by 5 bases; bases with no gene match: 3. The length of the CDR3 is 13 residues. The germline CDR1 and CDR2 sequences are MSHET and SYDVDS.

This clone came up many times. Gene names are the mouse ones. The sample contains more than one DNA sequence encoding this CDR3. CDR3 residues: CTCSAGTGNYAEQFF. The sequenced CDR3 bases are TGCACCTGCAGTGCAGGGACAGGGAACTATGCT. This chain uses TRBV1 with TRBJ2-1, with 8 positions matching TRBD1. Read coverage stops 4 residues before the CDR3 terminus; the germline J gene supplies the remainder. This CDR3 is 15 amino acids long. V shed 1 base, J shed 1 base, and the junction held 0 bases outside the gene matches. Germline loops: CDR1 NSQYPW, CDR2 LRSPGD (reference sequence).

This clone came up many times. Germline and genes: mouse. The sequenced fragment ends 4 residues before the CDR3 boundary, so the rest is inferred from the germline J gene. This chain uses TRBV12-2 with TRBJ2-3, with a possible D match to TRBD2 (6 bases). Germline values: CDR1 SGHLS, CDR2 HYDKME. The germline V and J ends were trimmed by 3 bases and 0 bases, with 9 bases remaining between them. The CDR3 spans 14 residues. Partial CDR3 DNA: TGTGCCAGCTCTTCTGGGGCTAGTGCAGAA. Protein: CASSSGASAE. The full CDR3 protein is CASSSGASAETLYF.

This clone was counted many times. The gene names given are mouse names. The CDR3 goes on 4 residues after the read ends, and that part is filled in from the germline J gene. V gene TRBV13-2 combines with J gene TRBJ2-1, with unresolved D. V was pared by 1 base and J by 0 bases, with 8 bases between. Germline CDR1 reads NNHNN; CDR2 reads SYGAGS (reference sequence). The CDR3 runs to 15 residues. The CDR3: CASGDRWNNYAEQFF. The CDR3 bases that were read are TGTGCCAGCGGTGATCGCTGGAATAACTATGCT.

This clone was observed at least ten times. These gene names are mouse names. The DNA ends 4 residues before the CDR3 does, and the rest of the CDR3 is filled in from the germline J gene. This chain joins TRBV14 and TRBJ2-4; perhaps TRBD1 as D (6 bases). Germline values: CDR1 SGHDT, CDR2 FRDEAV. The germline V and J ends were trimmed by 5 bases and 0 bases, with 7 bases remaining between them. The CDR3 length is 13 residues. The CDR3 loop is CASRTGSQNTLYF. The sequenced part of the CDR3 DNA is TGTGCCAGCAGGACAGGTAGTCAAAAC.

This clone has only a few counts. The junction differs from germline at one of its ends, possibly a read error. Here the gene names and germline are mouse. The read comes to an end 3 residues before the CDR3 does, leaving the germline J gene to fill in the end. The chain has TRBV29 and TRBJ1-6, with D maybe TRBD1 (6 bases). TRBJ1-6 is classed as an ORF, of uncertain function. This CDR3 spans 12 amino acids. The germline gives CDR1 MSHET, CDR2 SYDVDS. CDR3 bases read: TGTGCCAGCAGGGACAATAATTCGCCC. Protein sequence: CASRDNNSP. The CDR3, in full, reads CASRDNNSPLYF.

This clone was seen ten or more times. Gene names are mouse gene names. The CDR3 extends 4 residues past the end of the read, so its final part is completed from the germline J gene. J is TRBJ2-1 and V is TRBV13-3, with a tentative D call TRBD1 (6 bases). V shed 3 bases and J shed 0 bases, with 7 bases lying between them. Germline CDR1 is NNHDY and CDR2 is SYVADS. The CDR3 is 14 amino acids. CDR3 DNA, as far as it was read: TGTGCCAGCAGTGGGACAGATAACTATGCT. It specifies CASSGTDNYA. The full CDR3 reads CASSGTDNYAEQFF.

Concerning this clone: Gene names and germline match the mouse. The read gets to within 4 residues of the CDR3 end, and the germline J gene fills in the rest. This chain uses TRBV31 with TRBJ2-7; 11 nucleotides match TRBD2. Germline CDR1 and CDR2: GKSSPN and SITVG. The junction had 1 base not matched to a gene; V was cut back by 0 bases and J by 3 bases. The CDR3 loop spans 14 amino acids. The CDR3: CAWSLGTGGYEQYF. The CDR3 bases that were read are TGTGCCTGGAGTCTAGGGACTGGGGGCTAT.

This clone was seen many times. Here the gene names and germline are mouse. The CDR3 DNA, read in part, is TGTGCCAGCTCTCCGGACTGGCGACAAAAC. This gives the protein CASSPDWRQN. The full-length CDR3 reads as CASSPDWRQNTLYF. The chain joins TRBV12-1 to TRBJ2-4, with 7 bases fitting TRBD2. The read terminates 4 residues ahead of where the CDR3 ends, so the germline J gene completes it. The CDR3 covers 14 residues. The germline V gene encodes CDR1 SGHSN and CDR2 HYEKVE. V was pared by 2 bases and J by 3 bases, with 4 bases of the junction left unmatched. The full variable domain, its missing parts supplied by reference TRBV12-1 and TRBJ2-4, is DSGVVQSPRHIIKEKGGRSVLTCIPISGHSNVVWYQQTLGKELKFLIQHYEKVERDKGFLPSRFSVQQFDDYHSEMNMSALELEDSAMYFCASSPDWRQNTLYFGAGTRLSVL.

This clone was counted many times. The gene names here belong to mouse. The read ends 4 residues before the CDR3 terminus; that terminus is restored from the germline J gene. The rearrangement uses TRBV13-1 and TRBJ1-2, with 9 bases matching TRBD1. This CDR3 comprises 15 residues. The J segment lost 4 bases and the V segment lost 2 bases, leaving 6 bases of the junction unmatched. Germline lookup yields CDR1 NSHNY and CDR2 SYGAGN. Here the CDR3 reads CASSETGTGISDYTF. Partial CDR3 DNA: TGTGCCAGCAGTGAAACCGGGACAGGGATCTCC.

This clone occurred many times. The genes and germline here are from mouse. The read comes to an end 4 residues before the CDR3 does, leaving the germline J gene to fill in the end. The V call is TRBV13-2, the J call TRBJ2-3; TRBD2 matches at 9 bases. This CDR3 spans 16 amino acids. V was clipped by 0 bases and J by 0 bases; unmatched bases: 2. The germline V gene has CDR1 NNHNN and CDR2 SYGAGS (reference sequence). The part of the CDR3 DNA that was read is TGTGCCAGCGGTGATGCGACTGGGGGTAGTGCAGAA. Protein product: CASGDATGGSAE. The CDR3 in its entirety is CASGDATGGSAETLYF.